Each of the 14 T cell receptor beta chains below was sequenced from the same sample in a study of regulatory T cells in long-lasting Graves disease. Arm-PCR with iRepertoire HTBI primers amplified the CDR3 regions for these TCR beta libraries. TCRdb itself ran the multiplex PCR reads through MiXCR, one entry per CDR3 protein. Here the sample spans 530,000 or so distinct CDR3 sequences, roughly 15% being singletons. The time point was: newly diagnosed GD, antithyroid drugs for less than 3 months. PBMC RNA served as the TCR library source. The same sample was also studied in work on T cells in Graves' hyperthyroidism and ophthalmopathy.

Sequencing was performed on peripheral blood mononuclear cells (PBMCs), taken at new diagnosis, from a patient treated with antithyroid drugs. These receptors originate from a man between 18 and 29 years old with Graves disease.

Only a few counts were recorded for this clonotype. The CDR3 DNA sequence: TGTGCCAGCAGTCTAACGAGCAATCAGCCCCAGCATTTT. Its protein is CASSLTSNQPQHF. The chain has TRBV7-9 and TRBJ1-5; D gene ambiguous. Germline assignment: CDR1 SEHNR and CDR2 FQNEAQ (reference sequence). V was trimmed by 6 bases and J by 1 base, leaving 7 bases between them. This CDR3 region has 13 residues.

The chain links TRBV7-2 to TRBJ2-7; D is tentatively TRBD1 or TRBD2 (5 bases each). Trimming stripped 4 bases from V and 3 bases from J, with 13 bases between. From germline, CDR1 is SGHTA and CDR2 FQGNSA. The CDR3 length is 14 residues. The CDR3 spells CASSWGSSRYEQYF. The CDR3 coding sequence is TGTGCCAGCAGCTGGGGGTCCTCGCGCTACGAGCAGTACTTC.

This clonotype has just a few counts. The genes are TRBV9 and TRBJ1-4, with D uncertain. CDR3 size: 14 residues. Germline V CDR1 and CDR2: SGDLS, YYNGEE. Trimming took off 3 bases at V and 2 bases at J, with 8 bases between the two ends. CDR3 nucleotide sequence: TGTGCCAGCAGCGCCCTAGGGACTAATGAAAAACTGTTTTTT. It codes for CASSALGTNEKLFF.

This clonotype was seen ten or more times. This chain links TRBV7-2 with TRBJ1-5; D ambiguous. The V gene lost 4 bases and the J gene lost 0 bases, with 4 bases spanning the gap. Germline V CDR1 and CDR2: SGHTA, FQGNSA. The CDR3 is 13 amino acids. In DNA, the CDR3 is TGTGCCAGCAGCTCTTATAGCAATCAGCCCCAGCATTTT. Translation gives CASSSYSNQPQHF. The complete variable domain, with remaining parts taken from reference TRBV7-2 and TRBJ1-5, reads GAGVSQSPSNKVTEKGKDVELRCDPISGHTALYWYRQSLGQGLEFLIYFQGNSAPDKSGLPSDRFSAERTGGSVSTLTIQRTQQEDSAVYLCASSSYSNQPQHFGDGTRLSIL.

This clonotype was picked up a small number of times. V is TRBV10-3 and J is TRBJ2-1; the D gene is possibly TRBD2 (7 bases). V gave up 9 bases and J gave up 6 bases, with 18 bases separating them. This CDR3 contains 14 residues. Looked up from germline, CDR1 is ENHRY and CDR2 is SYGVKD. The CDR3: CAIGGRGDTNEQFF. The DNA for the CDR3 is TGTGCCATAGGGGGACGGGGGGACACCAATGAGCAGTTCTTC.

The V gene is TRBV20-1, the J gene TRBJ1-5; D uncertain. Germline-derived CDR1 and CDR2 are DFQATT and SNEGSKA (reference sequence). V was shortened by 6 bases and J by 2 bases, with 14 bases between the two germline ends. This CDR3 region has 14 residues. The CDR3 sequence: CSAYRALGNQPQHF. Here the CDR3 DNA reads TGCAGTGCGTACCGTGCCCTGGGCAATCAGCCCCAGCATTTT.

This clonotype came up many times. The chain has TRBV12-3 or TRBV12-4 and TRBJ2-3; the D gene is possibly TRBD1 (5 bases). This CDR3 comprises 14 residues. Trimming stripped 2 bases from V and 4 bases from J, with 10 bases between. The CDR3 protein is CASSLRQGPDTQYF. For the CDR3, the DNA is TGTGCCAGCAGTTTAAGGCAGGGTCCAGATACGCAGTATTTT.

This clonotype was found many times. The chain joins TRBV7-9 to TRBJ1-2; 8 bases line up with TRBD1. CDR1 and CDR2 from the germline V gene are SEHNR and FQNEAQ (reference sequence). CDR3 length equals 14 residues. The V segment lost 5 bases and the J segment 9 bases; nucleotides outside the gene matches: 11. The CDR3 DNA reads as TGTGCCAGCAGCACCGGACAGGGAAGGGCAAGCTACACCTTC. This translates into CASSTGQGRASYTF.

This clonotype was detected a few times. The V and J genes are TRBV14 and TRBJ2-3; no clear D. The V end lost 1 base, the J end lost 8 bases, and 4 bases lay between the germline ends. The CDR3 sequence is 11 residues long. The germline gives CDR1 SGHDN, CDR2 FVKESK. This CDR3 reads CASSQASTQYF. DNA for the CDR3: TGTGCCAGCAGCCAAGCTTCTACGCAGTATTTT.

The chain links TRBV11-3 to TRBJ2-1, with 14 positions matching TRBD2. The trim removed 7 bases at V and 0 bases at J, leaving 14 bases unmatched. This CDR3 has 20 amino acids. The V gene's germline CDR1 is SGHNT and CDR2 YENEEA. CDR3 DNA: TGTGCCAGCACCATCATTCAACCGGGACTAGCGGGAGCCTCCTACAATGAGCAGTTCTTC. This codes for CASTIIQPGLAGASYNEQFF.

This clonotype was counted ten times or more. The rearrangement links TRBV6-1 to TRBJ2-7; TRBD2 is a possible D gene (6 bases). The ends were cut back, 8 bases at V and 3 bases at J, with 17 bases in the middle. Germline-derived CDR1 and CDR2 are MNHNS and SASEGT. CDR3 length equals 14 residues. DNA for the CDR3: TGTGCCAGCCTTAGGGACTGGAATGTCTACGAGCAGTACTTC. Its protein is CASLRDWNVYEQYF.

In its sample, this clonotype was seen a few times. The chain carries TRBV4-1 and TRBJ1-4; D might be TRBD1 (5 bases). Germline V gene sequence: CDR1 MGHRA, CDR2 YSYEKL. The CDR3 is 17 residues long. Trimming removed 3 bases at V and 8 bases at J, with 22 bases between. The CDR3 spells CASSQALFRNEGEKLFF. For the CDR3, the DNA is TGCGCCAGCAGCCAGGCCCTCTTCCGTAACGAGGGGGAAAAACTGTTTTTT.

In regard to this clonotype: It may be a read error: a sequence one base away is much more abundant. V usage is TRBV6-2 or TRBV6-3 and J usage is TRBJ1-2; TRBD1 aligns across 7 bases. With V trimmed by 5 bases and J by 4 bases, 1 base remained unmatched. The CDR3 extends over 12 amino acids. Germline V lookup: CDR1 MNHEY, CDR2 SVGEGT. This CDR3 reads CASSTGVYGYTF. The CDR3 DNA sequence: TGTGCCAGCAGTACAGGGGTCTATGGCTACACCTTC.

The V and J genes are TRBV20-1 and TRBJ1-2; 8 bases align to TRBD1. Trimming cost V 1 base and J 2 bases; bases outside gene matches: 3. Germline V gene sequence: CDR1 DFQATT, CDR2 SNEGSKA (reference sequence). The CDR3 runs 14 residues. In nucleotides, the CDR3 is TGCAGTGCTAGAGGCGACAGGGGAAACTATGGCTACACCTTC. It translates to CSARGDRGNYGYTF.